This T cell receptor beta chain came from a study of blood T cell repertoires in COVID-19. Study-wide context: Donors in the United States, Italy and Spain gave samples during acute or convalescent COVID-19.

This CDR3 spans 18 amino acids. Looked up from germline, CDR1 is SGHRS and CDR2 is YFSETQ. V was clipped by 0 bases and J by 2 bases, with 21 bases between them. Using immunoSEQ multiplex PCR, the repertoire was profiled, and TCRdb retains in-frame clones only, with some absent. The data show approximately 170,000 clones, 70% to 90% seen once. Sequenced sample: peripheral blood. The genes are TRBV5-1 and TRBJ2-7; TRBD1 is a possible D gene (5 bases). This receptor was obtained from a man at least 80 years old with COVID-19, enrolled during active disease. The CDR3: CASSLDPLQVQKTYEQYF. CDR3 coding DNA: TGCGCCAGCAGCTTGGATCCCCTACAGGTGCAAAAAACCTACGAGCAGTACTTC.